This entry describes one T cell receptor beta chain. Its matching antigen is unknown. This specimen comes from a study of cytomegalovirus exposure and HLA in healthy donors. About the study: Both the 120 or so validation repertoires and the 666 first-cohort repertoires used the same platform, as reported by a later analysis. General observations from the study: There were some public TCRs occurring in many donors, but most TCR sequences were rare. The finding came from a later analysis; first-cohort TCR clusters tended to co-occur in the roughly 120 validation repertoires.

Method: immunoSEQ multiplex PCR; TCRdb's copy keeps in-frame clones and lacks some. The sample holds hundreds of thousands of clones; 70% to 90% are singletons and the top ten take about 1.2%. The donors were members of the validation cohort, which comprised roughly 130 subjects and was separate from the first cohort of several hundred subjects. This CDR3 is 14 amino acids long. The trim removed 8 bases at V and 4 bases at J, leaving 7 bases unmatched. Germline V gene lookup returns CDR1 SNHLY and CDR2 FYNNEI. Sequenced: PBMCs. The sequence was collected from a woman in her 30s in good health and CMV-seropositive. J is TRBJ2-3 and V is TRBV2, with TRBD2 matching 9 bases. In DNA, the CDR3 is TGTGCCAGCGAGGTTAGCGGGAGCTCAGATACGCAGTATTTT. Encoded protein: CASEVSGSSDTQYF.